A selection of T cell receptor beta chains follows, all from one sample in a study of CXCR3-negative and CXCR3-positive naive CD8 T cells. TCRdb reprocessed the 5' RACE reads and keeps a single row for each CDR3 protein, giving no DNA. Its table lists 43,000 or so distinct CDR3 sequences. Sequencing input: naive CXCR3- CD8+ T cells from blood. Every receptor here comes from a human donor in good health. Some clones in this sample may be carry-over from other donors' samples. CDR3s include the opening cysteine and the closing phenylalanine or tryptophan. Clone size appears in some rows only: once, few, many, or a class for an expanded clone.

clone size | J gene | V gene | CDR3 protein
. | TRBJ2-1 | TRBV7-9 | CASSLRPSEQFF
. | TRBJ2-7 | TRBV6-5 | CASTDRRDEQYF
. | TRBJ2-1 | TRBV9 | CASSVASSGGARYNEQFF
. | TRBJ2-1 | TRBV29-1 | CSVRTSESSYNEQFF
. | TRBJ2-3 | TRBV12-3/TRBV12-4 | CASRRRDTTFTDTQYF
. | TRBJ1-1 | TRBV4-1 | CASSPQGLGEAFF
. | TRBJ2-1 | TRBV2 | CASSDTGTYNEQFF
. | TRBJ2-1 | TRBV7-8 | CAIQGVALAGAVIDEQFF
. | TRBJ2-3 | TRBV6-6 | CASSYPQGNPDTQYF
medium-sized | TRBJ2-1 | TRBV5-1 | CASSLLGDEQFF
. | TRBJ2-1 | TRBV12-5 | CASGLGGRAEQFF
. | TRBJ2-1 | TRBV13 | CASSPREQGVYNEQFF
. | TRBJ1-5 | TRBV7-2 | CASSLEGTAYQPQHF
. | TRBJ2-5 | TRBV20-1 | CSAVWGETQYF
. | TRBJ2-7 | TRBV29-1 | CSVSPGQIGYEQYF
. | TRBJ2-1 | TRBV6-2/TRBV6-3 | CASSYGFGGQFF
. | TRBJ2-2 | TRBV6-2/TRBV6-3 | CASRTGTGDTGELFF
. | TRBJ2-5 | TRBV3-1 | CASSHLGQGGPDWKTQYF
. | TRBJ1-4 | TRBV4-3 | CASSQDGQGALANEKLFF
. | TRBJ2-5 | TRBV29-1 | CSVASGDGETQYF
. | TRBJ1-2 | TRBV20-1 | CSARTPGVNGGYTF
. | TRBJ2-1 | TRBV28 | CASSLGLAGLGGNEQFF
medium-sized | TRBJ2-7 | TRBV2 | CASSGGRLAYEQYF
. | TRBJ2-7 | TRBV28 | CASSLAGTHEQYF
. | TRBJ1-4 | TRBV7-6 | CASSLMGGNERLFF
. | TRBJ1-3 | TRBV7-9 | CASSLFAGNTIYF
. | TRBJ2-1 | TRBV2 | CASSPSPGSYEQYF
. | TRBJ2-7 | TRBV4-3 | CASSQVGLGYEQYF
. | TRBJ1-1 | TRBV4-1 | CASSQANELTEAFF
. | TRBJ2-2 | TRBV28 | CASSWTGATGELFF
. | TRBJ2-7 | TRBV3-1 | CASSQEVVSPKSSYEQYF
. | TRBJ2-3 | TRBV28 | CASSYLRGGGTDTQYF
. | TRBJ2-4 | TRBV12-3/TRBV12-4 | CASSFSEAKRDIQYF
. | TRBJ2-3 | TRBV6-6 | CASGNQRGGTDTQYF
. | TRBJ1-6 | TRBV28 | CASRKTGTYNSPLHF
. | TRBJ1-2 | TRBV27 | CASRAGLNYGYTF